This T cell receptor (beta chain) originates from a study of blood T cell repertoires in COVID-19. In Seattle, patients joined the study during active infection and were tracked longitudinally. The CDR3 totals 16 residues. Germline trimming cut 3 bases from V and 0 bases from J; bases unmatched to any gene: 4. Germline V lookup: CDR1 SGHNT, CDR2 YENEEA. This clone was observed a single time. Libraries were prepared by immunoSEQ multiplex PCR; TCRdb keeps only in-frame clonotypes and omits some of them. The table includes 150,000 or so clones, roughly 85% detected once. This TCR was sampled from a woman aged 45-65 years with COVID-19, enrolled during active disease. Sample: peripheral blood. V is TRBV11-3 and J is TRBJ2-3, with TRBD2 identical over 9 bases. CDR3 region: CASSLYSGGSTDTQYF. In DNA, the CDR3 is TGTGCCAGCAGCTTGTATAGCGGGGGTAGCACAGATACGCAGTATTTT.